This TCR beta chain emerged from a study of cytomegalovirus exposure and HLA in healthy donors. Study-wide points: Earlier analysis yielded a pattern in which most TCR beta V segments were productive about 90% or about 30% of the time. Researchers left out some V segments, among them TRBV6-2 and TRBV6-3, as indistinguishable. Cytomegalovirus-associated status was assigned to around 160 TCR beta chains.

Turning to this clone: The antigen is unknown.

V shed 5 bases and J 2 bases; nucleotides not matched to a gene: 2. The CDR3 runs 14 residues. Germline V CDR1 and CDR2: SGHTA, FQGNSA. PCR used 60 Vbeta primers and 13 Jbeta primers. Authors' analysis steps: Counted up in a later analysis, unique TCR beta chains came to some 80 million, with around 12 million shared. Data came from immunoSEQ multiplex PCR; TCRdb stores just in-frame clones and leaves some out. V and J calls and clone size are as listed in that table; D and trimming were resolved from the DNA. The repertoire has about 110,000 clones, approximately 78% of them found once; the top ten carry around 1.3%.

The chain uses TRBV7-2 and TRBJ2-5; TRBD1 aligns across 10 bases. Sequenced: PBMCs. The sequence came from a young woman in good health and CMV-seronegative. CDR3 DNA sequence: TGTGCCAGCAGCATGGACAGGGGGCAAGAGACCCAGTACTTC. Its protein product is CASSMDRGQETQYF.